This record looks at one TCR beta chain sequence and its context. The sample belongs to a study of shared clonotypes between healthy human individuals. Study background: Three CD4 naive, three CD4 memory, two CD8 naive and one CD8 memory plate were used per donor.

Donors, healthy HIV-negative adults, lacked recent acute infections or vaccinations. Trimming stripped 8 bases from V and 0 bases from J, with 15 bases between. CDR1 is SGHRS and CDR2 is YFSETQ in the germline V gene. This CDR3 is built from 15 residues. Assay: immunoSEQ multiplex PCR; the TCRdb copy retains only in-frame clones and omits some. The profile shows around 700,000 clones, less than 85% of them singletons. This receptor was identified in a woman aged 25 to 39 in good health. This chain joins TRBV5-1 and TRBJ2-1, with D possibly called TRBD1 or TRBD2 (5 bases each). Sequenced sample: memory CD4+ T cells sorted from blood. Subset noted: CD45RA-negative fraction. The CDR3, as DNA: TGCGCCAGTTGGGGGTACGGGAACTCCTACAATGAGCAGTTCTTC. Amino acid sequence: CASWGYGNSYNEQFF.